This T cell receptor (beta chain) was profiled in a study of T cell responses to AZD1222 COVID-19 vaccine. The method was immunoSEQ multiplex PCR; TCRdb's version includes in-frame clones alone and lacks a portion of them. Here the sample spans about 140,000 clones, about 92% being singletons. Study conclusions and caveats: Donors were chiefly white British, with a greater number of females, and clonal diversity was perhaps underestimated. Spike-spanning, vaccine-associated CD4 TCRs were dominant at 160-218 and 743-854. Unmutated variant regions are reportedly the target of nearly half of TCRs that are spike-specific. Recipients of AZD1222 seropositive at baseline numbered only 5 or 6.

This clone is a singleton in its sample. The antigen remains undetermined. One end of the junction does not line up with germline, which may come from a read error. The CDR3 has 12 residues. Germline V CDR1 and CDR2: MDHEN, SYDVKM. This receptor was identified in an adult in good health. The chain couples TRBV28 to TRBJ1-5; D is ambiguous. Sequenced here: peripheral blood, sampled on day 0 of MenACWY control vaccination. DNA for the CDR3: TGTGCCGGCAGACTGAACGACCAGCCCCAGCATTTT. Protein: CAGRLNDQPQHF.